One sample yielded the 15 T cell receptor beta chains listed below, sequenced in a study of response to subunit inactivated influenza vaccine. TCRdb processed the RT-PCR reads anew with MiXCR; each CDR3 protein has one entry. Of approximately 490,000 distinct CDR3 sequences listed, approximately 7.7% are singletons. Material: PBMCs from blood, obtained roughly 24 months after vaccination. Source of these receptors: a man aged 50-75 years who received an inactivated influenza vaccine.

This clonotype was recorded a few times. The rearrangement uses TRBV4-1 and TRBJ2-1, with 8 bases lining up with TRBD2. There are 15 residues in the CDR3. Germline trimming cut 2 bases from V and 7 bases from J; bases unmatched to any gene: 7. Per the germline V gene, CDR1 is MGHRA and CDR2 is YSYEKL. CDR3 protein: CASSQLGLALNEQFF. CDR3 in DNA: TGCGCCAGCAGCCAACTAGGACTAGCCTTGAATGAGCAGTTCTTC.

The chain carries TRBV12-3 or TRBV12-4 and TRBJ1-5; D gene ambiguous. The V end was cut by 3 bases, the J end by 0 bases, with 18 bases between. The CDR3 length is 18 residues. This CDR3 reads CASSFAGYGSLSNQPQHF. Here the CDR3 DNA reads TGTGCCAGCAGTTTCGCGGGCTACGGATCTCTTAGCAATCAGCCCCAGCATTTT.

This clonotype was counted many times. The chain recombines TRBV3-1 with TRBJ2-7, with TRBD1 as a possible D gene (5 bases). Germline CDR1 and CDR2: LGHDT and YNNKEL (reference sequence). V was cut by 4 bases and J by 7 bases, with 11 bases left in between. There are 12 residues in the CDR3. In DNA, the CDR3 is TGTGCCAGCAGCCCTCTAGGGGCAGAGCAGTACTTC. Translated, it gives CASSPLGAEQYF.

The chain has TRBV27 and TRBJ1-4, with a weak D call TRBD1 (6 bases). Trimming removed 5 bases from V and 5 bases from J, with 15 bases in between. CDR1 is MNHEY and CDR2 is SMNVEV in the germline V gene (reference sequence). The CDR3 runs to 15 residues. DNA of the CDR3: TGTGCCAGCAGTGAGCTTAACAGGGCGAATGAAAAACTGTTTTTT. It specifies CASSELNRANEKLFF.

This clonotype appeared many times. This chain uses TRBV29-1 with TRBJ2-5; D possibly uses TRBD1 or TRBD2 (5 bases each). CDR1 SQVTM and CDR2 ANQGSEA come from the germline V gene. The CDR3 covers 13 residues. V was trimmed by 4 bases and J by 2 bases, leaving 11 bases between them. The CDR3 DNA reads TGCAGCGTTGGGGGGACGGCTCAAGAGACCCAGTACTTC. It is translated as CSVGGTAQETQYF.

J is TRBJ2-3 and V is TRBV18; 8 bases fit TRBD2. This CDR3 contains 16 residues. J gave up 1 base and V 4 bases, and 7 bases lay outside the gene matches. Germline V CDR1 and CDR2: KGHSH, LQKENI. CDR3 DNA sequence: TGTGCCAGCTCACTGGGTAGCGGGGCTCGCACAGATACGCAGTATTTT. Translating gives CASSLGSGARTDTQYF.

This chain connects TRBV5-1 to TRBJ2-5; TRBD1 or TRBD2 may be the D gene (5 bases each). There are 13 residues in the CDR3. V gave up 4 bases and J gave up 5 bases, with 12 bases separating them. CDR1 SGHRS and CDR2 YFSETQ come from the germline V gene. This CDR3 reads CASSPGPEETQYF. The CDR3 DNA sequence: TGCGCCAGCAGCCCGGGACCCGAGGAGACCCAGTACTTC.

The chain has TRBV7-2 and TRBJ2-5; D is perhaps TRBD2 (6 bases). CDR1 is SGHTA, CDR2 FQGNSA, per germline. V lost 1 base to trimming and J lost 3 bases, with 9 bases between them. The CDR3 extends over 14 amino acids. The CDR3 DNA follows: TGTGCCAGCAGCTTAGAGGGAGGAGAAGAGACCCAGTACTTC. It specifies CASSLEGGEETQYF.

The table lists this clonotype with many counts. CDR3 amino acids: CASSLTGIGEKLFF. Here the CDR3 DNA reads TGTGCCAGCAGCTTAACCGGGATAGGGGAAAAACTGTTTTTT. This chain uses TRBV7-2 with TRBJ1-4; D is uncertain. Trimming took 2 bases from V and 8 from J, leaving 12 bases between them. The CDR3 sequence is 14 residues long. The germline gives CDR1 SGHTA, CDR2 FQGNSA.

In nucleotides, the CDR3 is TGTGCCAGCAGCCGTTCTAACAGGGCGGGCCATGGCTACACCTTC. Protein sequence: CASSRSNRAGHGYTF. This sequence joins TRBV6-1 and TRBJ1-2, with TRBD1 as a possible D gene (6 bases). V lost 6 bases and J 6 bases, leaving 20 bases between the germline ends. Germline V CDR1 and CDR2: MNHNS, SASEGT. The CDR3 consists of 15 residues.

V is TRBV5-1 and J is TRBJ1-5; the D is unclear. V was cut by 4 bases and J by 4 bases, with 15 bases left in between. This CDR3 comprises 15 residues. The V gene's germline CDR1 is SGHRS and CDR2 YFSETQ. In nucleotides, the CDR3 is TGCGCCAGCAGCCCAAATTCCGGAGGAAATCAGCCCCAGCATTTT. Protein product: CASSPNSGGNQPQHF.

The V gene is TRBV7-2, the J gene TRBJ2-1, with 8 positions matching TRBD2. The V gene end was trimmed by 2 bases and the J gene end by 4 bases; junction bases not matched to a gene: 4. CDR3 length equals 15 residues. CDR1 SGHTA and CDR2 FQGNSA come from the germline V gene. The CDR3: CASSLWAGGYNEQFF. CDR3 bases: TGTGCCAGCAGCTTATGGGCGGGAGGATACAATGAGCAGTTCTTC.

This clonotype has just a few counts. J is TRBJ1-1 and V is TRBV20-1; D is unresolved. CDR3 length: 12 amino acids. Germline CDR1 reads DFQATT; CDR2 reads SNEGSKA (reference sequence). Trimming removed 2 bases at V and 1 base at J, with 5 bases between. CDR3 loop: CSARPENTEAFF. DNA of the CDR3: TGCAGTGCTAGACCGGAGAACACTGAAGCTTTCTTT.

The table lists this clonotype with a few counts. The CDR3 is CASSEVRGRNTEAFF. DNA for the CDR3: TGTGCCAGCAGTGAAGTACGGGGAAGGAACACTGAAGCTTTCTTT. The genes are TRBV2 and TRBJ1-1; no clear D. The CDR3 totals 15 residues. The V gene's germline CDR1 is SNHLY and CDR2 FYNNEI. The germline V and J ends were trimmed by 1 base and 1 base, with 10 bases remaining between them. The whole variable domain, remainder taken from reference TRBV2 and TRBJ1-1, is EPEVTQTPSHQVTQMGQEVILRCVPISNHLYFYWYRQILGQKVEFLVSFYNNEISEKSEIFDDQFSVERPDGSNFTLKIRSTKLEDSAMYFCASSEVRGRNTEAFFGQGTRLTVV.

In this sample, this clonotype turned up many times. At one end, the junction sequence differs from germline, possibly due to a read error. Written as DNA, the CDR3 is TGCAGTGCTAGAGACTCGGAGCGGGTCGAAGAGACTCAGTACTTC. It specifies CSARDSERVEETQYF. The J gene is TRBJ2-5, the V gene TRBV20-1, with D tentatively TRBD2 (6 bases). Per germline, CDR1 DFQATT and CDR2 SNEGSKA (reference sequence). CDR3 length equals 15 residues.